This T cell receptor (beta chain) is drawn from a study of blood T cells in healthy people across ages. The donors, all healthy, were Caucasians living in Russia, aged about 6 to 95. Approximately 10 milliliters was the volume of peripheral blood drawn from each donor. As to this clonotype: Its antigen is not identified.

Study outcomes and limitations: Diversity was higher, and naive CD4+ cells more numerous, in long-lived donors than in aged donors.

V lost 3 bases to trimming and J lost 0 bases, with 21 bases between them. The CDR3 is 18 amino acids. Per germline, CDR1 SGHDT and CDR2 YYEEEE. A sample-barcoded 5' primer and a J-beta primer mix were used in a second PCR of roughly 7 to 12 cycles. Template switching added a 12-random-nucleotide identifier to every cDNA molecule. TCRdb reanalysed the 5' RACE reads using MiXCR and keeps one entry per CDR3 protein. Among about 1.7 million distinct CDR3 sequences listed, over 25% were seen once. The chain couples TRBV5-6 to TRBJ1-2; TRBD1 might be the D (5 bases). The sample consisted of blood. The clonotype originates from a woman in her twenties or thirties in good health. The CDR3 DNA sequence: TGTGCCAGCAGCTCGGCCTCCCAGGGCCCTACAGCTAACTATGGCTACACCTTC. Translating it yields CASSSASQGPTANYGYTF.